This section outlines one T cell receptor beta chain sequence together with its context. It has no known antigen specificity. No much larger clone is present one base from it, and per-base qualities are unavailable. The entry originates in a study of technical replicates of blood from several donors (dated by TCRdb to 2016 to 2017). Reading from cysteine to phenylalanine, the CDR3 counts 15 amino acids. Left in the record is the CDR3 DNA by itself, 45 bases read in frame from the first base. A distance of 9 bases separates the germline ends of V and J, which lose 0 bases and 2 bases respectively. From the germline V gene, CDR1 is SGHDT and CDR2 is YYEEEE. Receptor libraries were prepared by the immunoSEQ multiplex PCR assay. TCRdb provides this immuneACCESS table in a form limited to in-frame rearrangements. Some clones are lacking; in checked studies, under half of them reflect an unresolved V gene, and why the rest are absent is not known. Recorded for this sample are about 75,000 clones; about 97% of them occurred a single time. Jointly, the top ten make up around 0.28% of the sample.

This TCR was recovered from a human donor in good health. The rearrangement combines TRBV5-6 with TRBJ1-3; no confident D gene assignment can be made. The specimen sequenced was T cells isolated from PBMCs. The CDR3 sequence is CASSLDPGAGNTIYF. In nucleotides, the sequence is TGTGCCAGCAGCTTGGATCCGGGTGCTGGAAACACCATATATTTT.